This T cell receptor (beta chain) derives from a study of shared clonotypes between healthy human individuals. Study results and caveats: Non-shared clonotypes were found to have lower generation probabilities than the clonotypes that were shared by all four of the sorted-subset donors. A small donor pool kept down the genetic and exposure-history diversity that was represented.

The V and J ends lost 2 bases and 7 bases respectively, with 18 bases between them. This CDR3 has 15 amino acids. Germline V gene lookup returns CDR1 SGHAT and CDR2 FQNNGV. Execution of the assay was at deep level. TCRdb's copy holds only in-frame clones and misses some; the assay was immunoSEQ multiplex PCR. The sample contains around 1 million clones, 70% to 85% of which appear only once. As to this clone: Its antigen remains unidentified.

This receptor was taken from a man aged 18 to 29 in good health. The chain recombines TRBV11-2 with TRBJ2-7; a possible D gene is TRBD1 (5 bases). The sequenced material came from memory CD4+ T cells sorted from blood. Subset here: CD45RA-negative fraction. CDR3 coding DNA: TGTGCCAGCAGCTTATCCGACAGCCGCGTGGGGGAGCAGTACTTC. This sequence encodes CASSLSDSRVGEQYF. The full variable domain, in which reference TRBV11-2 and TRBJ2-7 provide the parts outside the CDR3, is EAGVAQSPRYKIIEKRQSVAFWCNPISGHATLYWYQQILGQGPKLLIQFQNNGVVDDSQLPKDRFSAERLKGVDSTLKIQPAKLEDSAVYLCASSLSDSRVGEQYFGPGTRLTVT.